The 17 T cell receptor beta chains listed next were all sequenced from one sample in a study of glioma-infiltrating T cells (dated by TCRdb to the mid-2010s). The reads were generated on an Illumina MiSeq. TCR alpha and beta CDR3 regions were amplified with the iRepertoire nested amplicon-rescue multiplex PCR (arm-PCR) platform from RNA. The raw public reads went through TCRdb reprocessing: fastp at Q25, MiXCR clone calling, in-frame beta chains kept. One record per CDR3 amino acid sequence lists the most common genes and DNA. The sample records 170,000 or so distinct CDR3 sequences, roughly 45% of which are singletons. The top ten constitute roughly 5.5% of the sample. The sequenced sample was glioma tissue, nonneoplastic brain tissue, or PBMCs (not recorded which). The receptors here all came from a human donor with low-grade glioma or glioblastoma, undergoing nonglioma brain surgery, or in good health (not recorded which).

This clonotype was seen more than once but under ten times. Relative to the germline gene, one junction end is altered; a read error may explain this. Written as DNA, the CDR3 is TGCGCCAGCAGCGACTACGGGAATTCACCCCTCAACTTT. Translated: CASSDYGNSPLNF. The chain is built from TRBV4-1 and TRBJ1-6; no clear D. Germline V gives CDR1 MGHRA, CDR2 YSYEKL. This CDR3 spans 13 amino acids.

On this clonotype itself: A read error is possible here, since a much larger clone lies one base away. The chain combines TRBV20-1 with TRBJ2-1, with TRBD2 identical over 7 bases. V shed 5 bases, J shed 0 bases, and the junction held 10 bases outside the gene matches. The CDR3 totals 16 residues. From germline, CDR1 is DFQATT and CDR2 SNEGSKA (reference sequence). Here the CDR3 DNA reads TGCAGTGCTTCGGCCGGGACTACGAGCTCCTACAATGAGCAGTTCTTC. It encodes CSASAGTTSSYNEQFF.

As concerns this clonotype: Possible read error: a much larger clone is one base away. This chain joins TRBV20-1 and TRBJ2-7; D possibly matches TRBD1 or TRBD2 (5 bases each). The germline gives CDR1 DFQATT, CDR2 SNEGSKA (reference sequence). This CDR3 has 14 residues. The CDR3 nucleotides read TGCAGTGCTAGACCCGGGACCGTAGACTACGAGCATTACTTC. It yields the protein CSARPGTVDYEHYF.

Note on this clonotype: With a much larger clone just one base away, this may be a read error. V and J are TRBV20-1 and TRBJ2-7; D remains unclear. Germline loops: CDR1 DFQATT, CDR2 SNEGSKA (reference sequence). This CDR3 contains 13 residues. DNA of the CDR3: TGCAGTGCTATGGGTAGGGTTAACTACGAGCATTACTTC. This gives the protein CSAMGRVNYEHYF.

This clonotype has a handful of counts. The CDR3 DNA follows: TGTGCCAGCGGGGACACCCGCTCTGGAAACACCATATATTTT. Its translation: CASGDTRSGNTIYF. The rearrangement uses TRBV2 and TRBJ1-3; tentative D call: TRBD1 (6 bases). There are 14 residues in the CDR3. Trimming removed 8 bases from V and 0 bases from J, with 11 bases in between. Looked up from germline, CDR1 is SNHLY and CDR2 is FYNNEI.

As for this clonotype: A read error is possible here, since a much larger clone lies one base away. This rearrangement joins TRBV7-2 to TRBJ2-1; TRBD2 matches 9 bases. Trimming took 4 bases from V and 4 from J; bases not matched to a gene: 5. Germline CDR1 reads SGHTA; CDR2 reads FQGNSA. The CDR3 loop spans 15 amino acids. CDR3 protein: CASSSVLAGYNEQFF. In DNA form, the CDR3 reads TGTGCCAGCAGCTCGGTACTAGCGGGTTACAATGAGCAGTTCTTC.

The table lists this clonotype with a few counts. The gene calls are TRBV10-1 and TRBJ2-3; TRBD2 aligns across 10 bases. The CDR3 length is 16 residues. CDR1 and CDR2 (germline): WNHNN, SYGVQD (reference sequence). The V segment lost 4 bases and the J segment 2 bases; nucleotides outside the gene matches: 6. This CDR3 reads CASSALAGDPTDTQYF. The DNA of the CDR3 is TGCGCCAGCAGTGCTCTAGCGGGAGACCCCACAGATACGCAGTATTTT.

Ten or more counts support this clonotype. The chain recombines TRBV6-1 with TRBJ2-2; D possibly corresponds to TRBD1 (5 bases). Trimming cost V 2 bases and J 0 bases, with 7 bases left between them. The CDR3 loop spans 15 amino acids. Germline V gene data show CDR1 as MNHNS and CDR2 as SASEGT. CDR3 bases: TGTGCCAGCAGTGAATTGACAGCGAACACCGGGGAGCTGTTTTTT. Its protein is CASSELTANTGELFF.

This clonotype was found once. A clone one base away is much larger, so this may be a read error. V usage is TRBV20-1 and J usage is TRBJ1-1, with D hard to call. Germline V gene data show CDR1 as DFQATT and CDR2 as SNEGSKA (reference sequence). The CDR3 sequence is 16 residues long. The germline V and J ends were trimmed by 2 bases and 0 bases, with 16 bases remaining between them. The CDR3 bases are TGCAGTGCTAGAAGCGTACTCAAGGCGATGAACACTGAAGCTTTCTTT. Translation gives CSARSVLKAMNTEAFF.

The count of this clonotype is one. Likely a read error: the CDR3 ends without its conserved phenylalanine or tryptophan. The V gene is TRBV27, the J gene TRBJ1-1; 7 bases fit TRBD1. The CDR3 is 16 residues long. Germline V gene data show CDR1 as MNHEY and CDR2 as SMNVEV (reference sequence). The V segment lost 6 bases and the J segment 7 bases; nucleotides outside the gene matches: 17. CDR3 loop: CASSLAQGEYSGEAFS. The DNA of the CDR3 is TGTGCCAGCAGCTTGGCGCAGGGGGAGTATTCCGGTGAAGCTTTCTCT.

Comments on this clonotype: A much bigger clone sits one base away, suggesting this may be a read error. V and J are TRBV20-1 and TRBJ2-1; TRBD2 matches at 7 bases. The CDR3 sequence is 14 residues long. V trimming: 5 bases; J trimming: 0 bases; junction bases outside the gene matches: 4. Per germline, CDR1 DFQATT and CDR2 SNEGSKA (reference sequence). CDR3 in amino acids: CSAWGGSSYNEQFF. CDR3 nucleotides: TGCAGTGCTTGGGGGGGGAGCTCCTACAATGAGCAGTTCTTC.

Details on this clonotype: This may come from a read error, since a much larger clone is one base off. V gene TRBV28 combines with J gene TRBJ2-5; TRBD2 agrees at 8 bases. Germline V lookup: CDR1 MDHEN, CDR2 SYDVKM. The trim removed 5 bases at V and 3 bases at J, leaving 8 bases unmatched. The CDR3 extends over 15 amino acids. CDR3 residues: CASSPWTSPKETQYF. CDR3 bases: TGTGCCAGCAGTCCTTGGACTAGCCCGAAAGAGACCCAGTACTTC.

In its sample, this clonotype was seen many times. This sequence joins TRBV20-1 and TRBJ1-6; D is perhaps TRBD1 (6 bases). CDR3 length: 15 amino acids. Trimming shortened V by 3 bases and J by 0 bases, and 9 bases separated the two germline ends. CDR1 DFQATT and CDR2 SNEGSKA come from the germline V gene (reference sequence). CDR3 region: CSARRQDSYNSPLHF. CDR3 nucleotide sequence: TGCAGTGCTAGGAGACAGGACTCCTATAATTCACCCCTCCACTTT.

This clonotype was seen many times. The chain combines TRBV28 with TRBJ1-2, with 8 bases aligning to TRBD1. Germline CDR1 is MDHEN and CDR2 is SYDVKM. The V and J ends lost 5 bases and 7 bases, in that order; junction bases with no gene match: 6. This CDR3 has 13 amino acids. The chain's CDR3 is CASSRSGQAGYTF. For the CDR3, the DNA is TGTGCCAGCAGTCGCTCGGGACAGGCTGGCTACACCTTC.

Many counts were recorded for this clonotype. The V gene is TRBV20-1, the J gene TRBJ2-7; D possibly uses TRBD1 or TRBD2 (5 bases each). The germline gives CDR1 DFQATT, CDR2 SNEGSKA (reference sequence). The CDR3 spans 12 residues. The V end was cut by 6 bases, the J end by 6 bases, with 15 bases between. CDR3 nucleotide sequence: TGCAGTGCGGAGGTAGCTAGGGGCGAGCAGTACTTC. Its translation: CSAEVARGEQYF.

With regard to this clonotype: A junction end diverges from the germline sequence, so it may reflect a read error. The chain carries TRBV28 and TRBJ2-3; the D is unclear. Germline CDR1 reads MDHEN; CDR2 reads SYDVKM. CDR3 length equals 13 residues. The CDR3 sequence: CASSLALLDTRYF. In nucleotides, the CDR3 is TGTGCCAGCAGTTTAGCGTTGTTGGATACGCGGTATTTT.

Comment on this clonotype: The conserved phenylalanine or tryptophan is not found at the CDR3 terminus, so this likely reflects a read error. The genes are TRBV28 and TRBJ2-5; possibly TRBD2 for D (6 bases). CDR3 size: 14 residues. Trimming shortened V by 5 bases and J by 3 bases, and 13 bases separated the two germline ends. Germline loops: CDR1 MDHEN, CDR2 SYDVKM. The CDR3 protein is CASSGSEGKETQYL. For the CDR3, the DNA is TGTGCCAGCAGTGGGTCGGAGGGAAAAGAGACCCAGTACTTA.